This TCR beta chain was recovered during a study of early T cells in non-severe SARS-CoV-2 infection. Findings and caveats of the study: Missing private and CD4 specificities, VDJdb matching favored anti-spike CD8 responses.

This clonotype was counted many times. Antigen: not known. The CDR3 spans 14 residues. Trimming removed 5 bases from V and 1 base from J; junction bases left unmatched: 4. Using its own MiXCR run on the 5' RACE reads, TCRdb lists one record per CDR3 protein. The sample lists 70,000 or so distinct CDR3 sequences; approximately 15% were seen once. The sequenced sample consisted of whole blood. The receptor comes from an adult who was a healthcare worker with PCR-confirmed SARS-CoV-2 infection or an uninfected control (not recorded which). The chain has TRBV12-3 or TRBV12-4 and TRBJ1-1, with TRBD1 matching 7 bases. The CDR3 is CASSIGTANTEAFF. The CDR3 coding sequence is TGTGCCAGCAGTATAGGGACAGCGAACACTGAAGCTTTCTTT.